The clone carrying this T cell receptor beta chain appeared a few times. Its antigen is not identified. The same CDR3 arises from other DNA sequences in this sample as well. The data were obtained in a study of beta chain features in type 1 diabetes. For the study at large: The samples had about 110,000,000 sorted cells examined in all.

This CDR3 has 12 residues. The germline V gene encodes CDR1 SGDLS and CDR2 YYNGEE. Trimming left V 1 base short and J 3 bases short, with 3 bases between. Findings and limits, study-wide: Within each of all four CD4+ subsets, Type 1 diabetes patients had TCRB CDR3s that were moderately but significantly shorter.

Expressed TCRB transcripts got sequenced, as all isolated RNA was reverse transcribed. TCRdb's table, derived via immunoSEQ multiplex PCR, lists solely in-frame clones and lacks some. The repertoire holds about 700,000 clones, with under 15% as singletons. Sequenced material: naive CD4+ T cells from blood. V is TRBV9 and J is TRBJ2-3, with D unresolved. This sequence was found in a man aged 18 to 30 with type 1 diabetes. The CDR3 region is CASSVLTDTQYF. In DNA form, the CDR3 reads TGTGCCAGCAGCGTATTGACAGATACGCAGTATTTT.